These 13 T cell receptor beta chains originate from one sample sequenced in a study of memory CD4+ T cells and cytomegalovirus serostatus. Measured with immunoSEQ multiplex PCR; TCRdb has only the in-frame clones, and not every one. The profile shows some 25,000 clones, about 71% of them singletons. The sort gate was single viable CD3+CD4+CD8-CD45RO+ cells for memory CD4+ T cells. Sample: memory CD4+ T cells from blood. Receptors originate from an adult in good health and CMV-seronegative.

The chain uses TRBV9 and TRBJ2-5, with D possibly being TRBD1 or TRBD2 (5 bases each). V dropped 4 bases and J dropped 5 bases, with 18 bases sitting between them. The CDR3 is 15 amino acids. The germline CDR1 and CDR2 sequences are SGDLS and YYNGEE. CDR3 amino acids: CASSPQGYRGETQYF. CDR3 DNA: TGTGCCAGCAGCCCCCAGGGCTACAGAGGGGAGACCCAGTACTTC.

The chain uses TRBV6-4 and TRBJ2-3, with TRBD2 identical over 15 bases. The CDR3 runs 17 residues. Germline CDR1 MRHNA, CDR2 SNTAGT. The V gene end was trimmed by 4 bases and the J gene end by 2 bases; junction bases not matched to a gene: 4. The DNA for the CDR3 is TGTGCCAGCAGTGTCGGACTAGCGGGAGGGAACACAGATACGCAGTATTTT. This sequence encodes CASSVGLAGGNTDTQYF.

The chain couples TRBV7-9 to TRBJ1-4; D call uncertain. The CDR3 totals 14 residues. Germline V gives CDR1 SEHNR, CDR2 FQNEAQ (reference sequence). V dropped 1 base and J dropped 8 bases, with 11 bases sitting between them. The CDR3 DNA sequence: TGTGCCAGCAGCTTAGGGAGGATGGGAGAAAAACTGTTTTTT. Residues: CASSLGRMGEKLFF. The variable domain in full, completed from reference TRBV7-9 and TRBJ1-4, reads DTGVSQNPRHKITKRGQNVTFRCDPISEHNRLYWYRQTLGQGPEFLTYFQNEAQLEKSRLLSDRFSAERPKGSFSTLEIQRTEQGDSAMYLCASSLGRMGEKLFFGSGTQLSVL.

This clone was seen just once. The chain carries TRBV7-8 and TRBJ1-2, with 7 bases identical to TRBD1. CDR1 is SGHVS and CDR2 is FQNEAQ in the germline V gene. The CDR3 sequence is 12 residues long. With V trimmed by 5 bases and J by 8 bases, 5 bases remained unmatched. The CDR3 DNA follows: TGTGCCAGCAGCCCAGGGGGTCTGGGCTACACCTTC. It yields the protein CASSPGGLGYTF.

J is TRBJ1-2 and V is TRBV27; TRBD1 might be the D (5 bases). Per the germline V gene, CDR1 is MNHEY and CDR2 is SMNVEV (reference sequence). The CDR3 loop spans 18 amino acids. Trimming cost V 4 bases and J 8 bases, with 29 bases left between them. For the CDR3, the DNA is TGTGCCAGCAGTTATCGAACCTCCTCCGGGGCCCCTTTGGGGGGCTACACCTTC. Translated: CASSYRTSSGAPLGGYTF.

The chain has TRBV30 and TRBJ1-1, with no clear D. This CDR3 is built from 12 residues. Germline V gene lookup returns CDR1 GTSNPN and CDR2 SVGIG (reference sequence). V gave up 0 bases and J gave up 8 bases, with 10 bases separating them. This CDR3 reads CAWSVSRLEAFF. CDR3 nucleotide sequence: TGTGCCTGGAGTGTTAGCCGTCTAGAAGCTTTCTTT.

This clone was seen once. The CDR3 DNA reads TGTGCCAGTAGTATAGAAAAGGGACAGGGACTTCCGAGCTATAAACTGTTTTTT. It is translated as CASSIEKGQGLPSYKLFF. The chain carries TRBV19 and TRBJ1-4; 9 positions agree with TRBD1. The ends lost 0 bases at V and 11 bases at J; junction bases unmatched: 16. The CDR3 loop spans 18 amino acids. Germline CDR1 is LNHDA and CDR2 is SQIVND (reference sequence).

This clone was found once. The chain recombines TRBV30 with TRBJ2-7; D is possibly TRBD1 (6 bases). Germline loops: CDR1 GTSNPN, CDR2 SVGIG (reference sequence). The CDR3 loop spans 15 amino acids. V gave up 2 bases and J gave up 2 bases, with 16 bases separating them. The CDR3 sequence: CAWSWFPGTTYEQYF. CDR3 in DNA: TGTGCCTGGAGTTGGTTCCCCGGGACAACCTACGAGCAGTACTTC.

The chain carries TRBV6-6 and TRBJ2-3; no clear D. The V gene lost 2 bases and the J gene lost 4 bases, with 16 bases spanning the gap. The CDR3 length is 16 residues. CDR1 MNHNY and CDR2 SVGAGI come from the germline V gene (reference sequence). The CDR3 DNA follows: TGTGCCAGCAGTTACAGTGTAGCCGCTTCGTCAGATACGCAGTATTTT. Amino acid sequence: CASSYSVAASSDTQYF.

This CDR3 is CASSLGNGELFF. The CDR3 nucleotides are TGTGCCAGCAGCCTAGGGAACGGGGAGCTGTTTTTT. V and J are TRBV7-3 and TRBJ2-2; D ambiguous. The germline gives CDR1 SGHTA, CDR2 FQGTGA. Trimming pared 5 bases from V and 7 bases from J, leaving 8 bases between. The CDR3 has 12 amino acids.

The V and J genes are TRBV10-3 and TRBJ2-2; 10 nucleotides line up with TRBD2. V lost 4 bases and J lost 4; bases outside the gene matches: 3. CDR3 length: 15 amino acids. CDR1 ENHRY and CDR2 SYGVKD come from the germline V gene. The DNA of the CDR3 is TGTGCCATCAGTGGGCCTAGCGGGGGCACCGGGGAGCTGTTTTTT. It specifies CAISGPSGGTGELFF.

CDR3 protein: CASSNPGTSGDTQYF. DNA for the CDR3: TGTGCCAGTAGTAACCCGGGGACTAGTGGGGATACGCAGTATTTT. The V call is TRBV19, the J call TRBJ2-3; 8 positions match TRBD2. The CDR3 sequence is 15 residues long. J gave up 6 bases and V 4 bases, and 9 bases lay outside the gene matches. Germline CDR1 LNHDA, CDR2 SQIVND (reference sequence).

This sequence joins TRBV10-3 and TRBJ1-5; 10 positions match TRBD1. CDR1 and CDR2 (germline): ENHRY, SYGVKD. With V trimmed by 8 bases and J by 5 bases, 0 bases remained unmatched. The CDR3 extends over 12 amino acids. In nucleotides, the CDR3 is TGTGCCATCGGGACAGGGGATCAGCCCCAGCATTTT. It translates to CAIGTGDQPQHF.